This paragraph covers one TCR beta chain sequence. The antigen it recognizes is unknown. No much larger clonotype is one base removed from it; base qualities were not supplied. Synthesis of TCR cDNA relied on 5'RACE template switching, a step that introduced a universal primer site along with unique molecular identifiers. cDNA synthesis was primed from both the TCR alpha and TCR beta constant segments. Two PCR steps were used to amplify libraries, with sample barcodes and sequencing adapters being added in the second step. Sequencing of libraries was performed on Illumina HiSeq 2500 (2x100 bp) or NovaSeq (2x150 bp). Processing in the source paper ran as follows. Demultiplexing of reads and collapsing into UMI consensus sequences were performed with MIGEC, and V(D)J alignment was carried out with MiXCR. Vaccine-responding clonotypes were defined with edgeR using replicate PBMC samples, requiring FDR below 0.01 and a log2 fold change above 5 up to day 15. Each bulk clonotype was labeled CD4 or CD8 based on which sequenced repertoire, CD4 or CD8, contained the clonotype at higher abundance. Clones were called with MiXCR by TCRdb after fastp trimmed the public reads at Q25, and only in-frame beta chains were retained. Each entry merges the rows of one CDR3 protein and shows their most common DNA and genes. TCRdb, rather than the study authors, made the V and J calls. The sample table lists around 360,000 distinct CDR3 sequences, about 9.9% of them with a count of one. Around 20% of the sample comes from the top ten.

The sample originates from a study of T cells after yellow fever vaccination (dated by TCRdb to the late 2010s). Regarding the complete study: Libraries from fractions with low cell numbers were prepared with the SMART-Seq v4 Ultra Low Input RNA kit. Two healthy male donors, one aged 18 to 30 and one aged 30 to 40 years, made up the cohort. To follow T-cell clones before and after primary and booster YFV17D yellow fever vaccination, bulk TCR alpha and beta repertoires were sequenced over time. Blood samples were taken at several timepoints before and after primary and secondary immunization, and bulk PBMC replicates and cell subsets were isolated.

CDR1 SQVTM and CDR2 ANQGSEA were looked up in the germline V gene. The V end gives up 3 bases and the J end 0 bases, leaving 7 bases in the junction not matched to a gene. From the cysteine up to the phenylalanine, the CDR3 has a length of 18 residues. Only the CDR3 portion is preserved as DNA: 54 bases, with reading frame beginning at the first base. The treatment or condition label, as the study defines it: live attenuated yellow fever vaccine strain. Two biological replicates of bulk PBMCs were collected at each blood-draw timepoint. A standard Ficoll-Paque protocol was used to isolate PBMCs from peripheral blood. TriZol was used to extract RNA from bulk PBMCs, CD4 and CD8 fractions, and dextramer-positive and dextramer-negative fractions. Overall study results and their limits: Compared with the primary T-cell response, the secondary T-cell response was faster but weaker, reaching its peak on day 5 rather than on day 15. After the booster, most of the clones that had expanded following primary vaccination were detected again (just under 97% of CD4 and 80% to 90% of CD8), which suggests that memory was broadly maintained. Because abundant contaminating clonotypes from the bulk population could be contained in FACS-sorted repertoires, computational filtering was required. The study included only two donors, which limits how far the findings can be generalized. A small fraction of clonotypes appeared in both the CD4 and CD8 compartments, likely as a result of convergent recombination.

The sequence was collected from a man aged 18-30 years who received the YFV17D yellow fever vaccine. The chain was built from TRBV29-1 and TRBJ2-3, and 15 bases in between align with TRBD2. Sequenced here: PBMCs, sampled on the day of the first yellow fever vaccination. The DNA is TGCAGCGTTGAGCATGGACTAGCGGGGGGGACTAGCACAGATACGCAGTATTTT. Translation gives CSVEHGLAGGTSTDTQYF.